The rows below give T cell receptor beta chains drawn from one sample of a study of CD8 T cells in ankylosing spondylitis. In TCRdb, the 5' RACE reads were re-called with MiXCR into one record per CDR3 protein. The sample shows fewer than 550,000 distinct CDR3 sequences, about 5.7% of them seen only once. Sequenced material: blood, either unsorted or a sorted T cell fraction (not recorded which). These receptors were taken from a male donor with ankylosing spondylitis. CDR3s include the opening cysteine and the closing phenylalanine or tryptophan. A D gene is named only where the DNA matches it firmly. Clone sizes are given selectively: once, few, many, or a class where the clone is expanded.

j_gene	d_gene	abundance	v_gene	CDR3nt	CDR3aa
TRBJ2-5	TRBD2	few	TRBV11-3	TGTGCCAGCAGCCCCGGGAGGAGAGAGACCCAGTACTTC	CASSPGRRETQYF
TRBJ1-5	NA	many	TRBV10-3	TGTGCCATCAGTGAGAGCCAGGGGAGCAATCAGCCCCAGCATTTT	CAISESQGSNQPQHF
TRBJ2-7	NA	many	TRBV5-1	TGCGCCAGCAGCTTTCATAGCGGAGGGGAATTCTACGAGCAGTACTTC	CASSFHSGGEFYEQYF
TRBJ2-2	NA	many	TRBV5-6	TGTGCCAGCAGCTTCCATCAAACAGGGTCGTGGACCGGGGAGCTGTTTTTT	CASSFHQTGSWTGELFF
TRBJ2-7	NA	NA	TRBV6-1	TGTGCCAGCAGTGAAATACGGGGATCGGGAGAGCAGTACTTC	CASSEIRGSGEQYF
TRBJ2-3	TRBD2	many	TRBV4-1	TGCGCCAGCAGCCAAGCTTGGGGGACTAGCGGGGGCCACGTATATAGCACAGATACGCAGTATTTT	CASSQAWGTSGGHVYSTDTQYF
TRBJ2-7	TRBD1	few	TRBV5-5	TGTGCCAGCAGCTTGGGGGGACAGGGGGACCGCGAGCAGTACTTC	CASSLGGQGDREQYF
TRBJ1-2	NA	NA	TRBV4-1	TGCGCCAGCAGACAAGATGGAACATCTAACTATGGCTACACCTTC	CASRQDGTSNYGYTF
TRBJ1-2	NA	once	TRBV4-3	TGCGCCAGCAGCCAAGTTACCGGGACCGCGGCATATGGCTACACCTTC	CASSQVTGTAAYGYTF
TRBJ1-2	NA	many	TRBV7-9	TGTGCCAGCAGCCCGATCGGGGAAATCTATGGCTACACCTTC	CASSPIGEIYGYTF
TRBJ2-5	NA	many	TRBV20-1	TGCAGTGCTAGGAGGGCGGGACTGCAAGAGACCCAGTACTTC	CSARRAGLQETQYF
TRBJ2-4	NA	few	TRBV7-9	TGTGCCAGCAGCTTGGCCATGAAAGCCAAAAACATTCAGTACTTC	CASSLAMKAKNIQYF
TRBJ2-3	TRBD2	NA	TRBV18	TGTGCCAGCTCACCGCGTCCCGGGACTAGCGGGAGTATGGGCACAGATACGCAGTATTTT	CASSPRPGTSGSMGTDTQYF
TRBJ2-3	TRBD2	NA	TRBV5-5	TGTGCCAGCAGCCCCGGGATTAGCGGGGCCCTGTATTTT	CASSPGISGALYF
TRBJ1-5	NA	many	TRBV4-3	TGCGCCAGCCACGTGGGGAGGCAGCCCCAGCATTTT	CASHVGRQPQHF